This entry features one T cell receptor (beta chain) sequence. As processed by the authors: Amplification with reference gene primers provided the estimates of nucleated cell counts. The repertoire was sequenced with immunoSEQ multiplex PCR; TCRdb's copy has only in-frame clones and lacks some. For V, J and clone size, that table is used; D and trimming come from the DNA. In the table there are under 200,000 clones, about four fifths of which are singletons. These data belong to a study of blood T cell repertoires in COVID-19. The overall study: Material from acute and convalescent COVID-19 was sourced from the United States, Italy and Spain. In each case, the material was cDNA or gDNA derived from T cells, B-cell-depleted T cells, or PBMCs.

Seattle patients were enrolled while actively infected and followed longitudinally. This receptor was taken from a woman aged 55-70 years with COVID-19, enrolled during active disease. Sequencing was done on a sample of peripheral blood.

The CDR3 nucleotides read TGCGCCAGCAGCTTGGGATCCGGCCTGGAGGGGGCTAATCGAGGCTACACCTTC. This sequence encodes CASSLGSGLEGANRGYTF. The chain is built from TRBV5-1 and TRBJ1-2; 7 positions match TRBD1. The trim removed 0 bases at V and 8 bases at J, leaving 19 bases unmatched. This CDR3 spans 18 amino acids. The V gene's germline CDR1 is SGHRS and CDR2 YFSETQ.